Listed below are T cell receptor beta chains from one sample, sequenced in a study of tumor-infiltrating lymphocytes in primary liver carcinoma. TCRdb fed the multiplex PCR reads into MiXCR, producing one record per CDR3 protein. The sample yields approximately 340,000 distinct CDR3 sequences, about 65% seen once. Sequencing was performed on peripheral blood. The origin of the receptors is a man between 40 and 49 years old with primary liver carcinoma and hepatitis B virus infection. Each CDR3 is given with its conserved first and last residue. Fields, in order: D gene, clone size, V gene, J gene, CDR3 DNA, CDR3 protein. The D gene is left open where the match is weak. Expanded clones get a size class; other rows say once, few or many, or leave the size out.

D: .; size: .; V: TRBV19; J: TRBJ2-7; DNA: TGTGCCAGTAGTAACACGCTTGCGGGACCCCGCTACGAGCAGTACTTC; CDR3: CASSNTLAGPRYEQYF
D: .; size: .; V: TRBV4-3; J: TRBJ1-2; DNA: TGCGCCAGCAGCCAAGATCCCTCCGGGAGAGGGGGGAACCATGGCTACACCTTC; CDR3: CASSQDPSGRGGNHGYTF
D: TRBD2; size: .; V: TRBV5-5; J: TRBJ2-7; DNA: TGTGCCAGCAGAGTTAACCGGACTAGCGGCTCCCACGAGCAGTACTTC; CDR3: CASRVNRTSGSHEQYF
D: .; size: many; V: TRBV12-3/TRBV12-4; J: TRBJ2-2; DNA: TGTGCCAGCAGTCTCTATCCCCAAAACCGGGAGCTGTTTTTT; CDR3: CASSLYPQNRELFF
D: TRBD1; size: .; V: TRBV5-4; J: TRBJ2-3; DNA: TGTGCCAGCAGCTTGAAGTGGACACCGGGACAGGGGGTTGGGGGCAAAGATACGCAGTATTTT; CDR3: CASSLKWTPGQGVGGKDTQYF
D: .; size: once; V: TRBV13; J: TRBJ2-7; DNA: TGTGCCAGCAGCTTGGGGTGGGCCGGCGGGTACGAGCAGTACTTC; CDR3: CASSLGWAGGYEQYF
D: TRBD1; size: .; V: TRBV6-1; J: TRBJ2-3; DNA: TGTGCCTGCGGACAGGCTAGCACAGATACGCAGTATTTT; CDR3: CACGQASTDTQYF
D: .; size: .; V: TRBV6-1; J: TRBJ1-5; DNA: TGTGCCAGCAGTGAAAGGAGAGGGGGGCGCGTCCGTCAGCCCCAGCATTTT; CDR3: CASSERRGGRVRQPQHF
D: .; size: .; V: TRBV6-6; J: TRBJ2-7; DNA: TGTGCCAGCAGTTCCGTTAGTTCCTACGAGCAGTACTTC; CDR3: CASSSVSSYEQYF
D: TRBD2; size: many; V: TRBV12-3/TRBV12-4; J: TRBJ2-1; DNA: TGTGCCAGCCAAAGCGGGAGGACCTACAATGAGCAGTTCTTC; CDR3: CASQSGRTYNEQFF
D: TRBD2; size: .; V: TRBV11-2; J: TRBJ2-1; DNA: TGTGCCAGCAATGAACTAGCGGAATTTTCAAATGAGCAGCTCTTC; CDR3: CASNELAEFSNEQLF
D: .; size: .; V: TRBV11-2; J: TRBJ2-7; DNA: TGTGCCAGCAGCCCCAGAGGGCTCTCCTACGAGCAGTACTTC; CDR3: CASSPRGLSYEQYF
D: TRBD2; size: .; V: TRBV2; J: TRBJ2-5; DNA: TGTGCCAGCAGTGAAGGGGCTAGCGGGAGTGGGGAGACCCAGTACTTC; CDR3: CASSEGASGSGETQYF
D: .; size: .; V: TRBV2; J: TRBJ1-1; DNA: TGTGCCAGCAGTGAAAATCGTGCTGAAGCTTTCTTT; CDR3: CASSENRAEAFF
D: TRBD2; size: many; V: TRBV11-1; J: TRBJ2-7; DNA: TGTGCCAGCAGCTTAGCGACTAGCGGGCGCTACGAGCAGTACTTC; CDR3: CASSLATSGRYEQYF
D: .; size: .; V: TRBV5-4; J: TRBJ1-4; DNA: TGTGCCAGCAGCATGGTAGGGCGGAGAGAAGTTTTT; CDR3: CASSMVGRREVF
D: TRBD2; size: few; V: TRBV5-6; J: TRBJ2-1; DNA: TGTGCCAGCAGTACCCCGACTAGCTGGCCGGACAATGAGCAGTTCTTC; CDR3: CASSTPTSWPDNEQFF
D: TRBD1; size: few; V: TRBV6-5; J: TRBJ1-2; DNA: TGTGCCAGCAGGGGGCGGGACAGCACTCGTCCTGGGTATGGCTACACCTTC; CDR3: CASRGRDSTRPGYGYTF
D: TRBD2; size: many; V: TRBV29-1; J: TRBJ2-1; DNA: TGCAGCGCAGCGGGACTAGCGGGTTTGGGGGAGCAGTTCTTC; CDR3: CSAAGLAGLGEQFF
D: .; size: .; V: TRBV11-3; J: TRBJ2-1; DNA: TGTGCCAGCAGACCCACAGCGGTCAATGAGCTGTTCTTC; CDR3: CASRPTAVNELFF